The 11 T cell receptor beta chains given below trace back to one sample, sequenced in a study of cytomegalovirus exposure and HLA in healthy donors. Primers for the PCR totalled 60 Vbeta and 13 Jbeta. Measured with immunoSEQ multiplex PCR; TCRdb has only the in-frame clones, and not every one. The sample consists of 95,000 to 120,000 clones, 60% to 80% of them appearing once. Sequenced material: PBMCs. These receptors came from a man aged 18 to 29 in good health and CMV-seropositive.

This chain connects TRBV5-6 to TRBJ2-3; 7 bases align to TRBD1. This CDR3 has 17 amino acids. Germline V gene lookup returns CDR1 SGHDT and CDR2 YYEEEE. The ends lost 6 bases at V and 3 bases at J; junction bases unmatched: 16. The CDR3 DNA reads as TGTGCCAGCAACAAGGACAGGCACCCCACAGCGACAGATACGCAGTATTTT. It codes for CASNKDRHPTATDTQYF.

The genes are TRBV5-4 and TRBJ2-1; TRBD1 is a possible D gene (5 bases). V was trimmed by 3 bases and J by 0 bases, leaving 10 bases between them. In germline, CDR1 is SGHNT, CDR2 YYREEE (reference sequence). The CDR3 length is 15 residues. CDR3 protein: CASSSGQGSYNEQFF. The DNA for the CDR3 is TGTGCCAGCAGCTCAGGACAAGGCTCCTACAATGAGCAGTTCTTC.

This clone was counted a single time. The chain recombines TRBV11-2 with TRBJ1-4; D remains ambiguous. Germline loops: CDR1 SGHAT, CDR2 FQNNGV. The CDR3 totals 15 residues. V lost 5 bases, J lost 6 bases, and 16 bases lay in between. The CDR3 here is CASSLGSGGDEKLFF. As DNA, the CDR3 is TGTGCCAGCAGCCTAGGGTCGGGAGGTGATGAAAAACTGTTTTTT.

This chain links TRBV11-3 with TRBJ1-2; no clear D gene. Trimming took 5 bases from V and 4 from J, leaving 14 bases between them. Germline V gives CDR1 SGHNT, CDR2 YENEEA. This CDR3 region has 14 residues. The CDR3 is CASSPKSGLYGYTF. The CDR3 DNA is TGTGCCAGCAGCCCCAAATCAGGTCTCTATGGCTACACCTTC. The complete variable domain, with remaining parts taken from reference TRBV11-3 and TRBJ1-2, reads EAGVVQSPRYKIIEKKQPVAFWCNPISGHNTLYWYLQNLGQGPELLIRYENEEAVDDSQLPKDRFSAERLKGVDSTLKIQPAELGDSAVYLCASSPKSGLYGYTFGSGTRLTVV.

The gene calls are TRBV9 and TRBJ2-6; a possible D gene is TRBD1 (7 bases). The germline V gene encodes CDR1 SGDLS and CDR2 YYNGEE. The CDR3 is 17 residues long. V lost 0 bases and J 0 bases, leaving 10 bases between the germline ends. The CDR3 DNA follows: TGTGCCAGCAGCGTAGAGGAGGGGGCCTCTGGGGCCAACGTCCTGACTTTC. It codes for CASSVEEGASGANVLTF.

The chain links TRBV6-5 to TRBJ2-1; D uncertain. The CDR3 has 14 amino acids. V lost 2 bases, J lost 9 bases, and 14 bases lay in between. Per germline, CDR1 MNHEY and CDR2 SVGAGI. The CDR3 sequence: CASSYGGSLREQFF. Here the CDR3 DNA reads TGTGCCAGCAGTTACGGCGGTAGCCTTCGTGAGCAGTTCTTC.

V and J are TRBV5-5 and TRBJ1-2; D is uncertain. From germline, CDR1 is SGHKS and CDR2 YYEKEE (reference sequence). The CDR3 sequence is 13 residues long. Trimming stripped 2 bases from V and 7 bases from J, with 12 bases between. As DNA, the CDR3 is TGTGCCAGCAGCTTTTCTACAGCCCCTGGCTACACCTTC. Amino acid sequence: CASSFSTAPGYTF.

The chain is built from TRBV5-1 and TRBJ1-1, with TRBD1 matching over 12 bases. V lost 3 bases and J lost 3; bases outside the gene matches: 9. Germline CDR1 SGHRS, CDR2 YFSETQ. The CDR3 covers 17 residues. CDR3 nucleotide sequence: TGCGCCAGCAGCTCCTCGGGACAGGGGGCCTTTGACACTGAAGCTTTCTTT. This sequence encodes CASSSSGQGAFDTEAFF.

The DNA of the CDR3 is TGTGCCAGCAGCCACGTCGGGGTAGAACGGGATGAGCAGTTCTTC. It specifies CASSHVGVERDEQFF. The V gene is TRBV14, the J gene TRBJ2-1, with a weak D call TRBD2 (5 bases). The V gene's germline CDR1 is SGHDN and CDR2 FVKESK. Trimming stripped 3 bases from V and 8 bases from J, with 17 bases between. The CDR3 spans 15 residues.

The chain combines TRBV28 with TRBJ1-5; no clear D gene. Germline assignment: CDR1 MDHEN and CDR2 SYDVKM. The germline V and J ends were trimmed by 2 bases and 6 bases, with 8 bases remaining between them. There are 13 residues in the CDR3. The CDR3 spells CASSLSGVQPQHF. The CDR3 DNA is TGTGCCAGCAGTTTAAGCGGGGTTCAGCCCCAGCATTTT.

This chain joins TRBV11-3 and TRBJ2-3, with D hard to call. V was clipped by 4 bases and J by 0 bases, with 14 bases between them. CDR3 length equals 16 residues. The germline gives CDR1 SGHNT, CDR2 YENEEA. The CDR3 nucleotides are TGTGCCAGCAGCTCCCCTTTTCTACCTAGCACAGATACGCAGTATTTT. It specifies CASSSPFLPSTDTQYF.